Listed below are T cell receptor beta chains from one sample, sequenced in a study of molecular identifiers for immune sequencing clone quantification. TCRdb processed the PCR reads anew with MiXCR; each CDR3 protein has one entry. The profile shows approximately 680,000 distinct CDR3 sequences, around 25% of them singletons. The sequenced material came from naive CD8+ T cells from blood, with Jurkat cell RNA spiked in. These TCRs come from a human donor in good health. Some libraries in this study had Jurkat cell RNA spiked in. Each CDR3 is given with its conserved first and last residue. The D gene is left open where the match is weak. Only part of the rows carry a size: once, few, many, or a class if the clone is expanded.

TRBV7-9	TRBJ2-1	NA	TRBD2	TGTGCCAGCAGCTCTCAGAGCGGGAGCTCCTACAATGAGCAGTTCTTC	CASSSQSGSSYNEQFF
TRBV5-1	TRBJ2-3	many	NA	TGCGCCAGCAGCCAGATTGAACTAGGGGATACGCAGTATTTT	CASSQIELGDTQYF
TRBV7-9	TRBJ2-1	many	NA	TGTGCCAGCAGCCGTTCCGCCTACAATGAGCAGTTCTTC	CASSRSAYNEQFF
TRBV6-2/TRBV6-3	TRBJ2-1	few	NA	TGTGCTAGCAATACAGTGATAGATGAGCAGTTCTTC	CASNTVIDEQFF
TRBV11-2	TRBJ2-1	NA	NA	TGTGCCAGCAGCTTGGGGTTCAACACGGATGGTGAGCAGTTCTTC	CASSLGFNTDGEQFF
TRBV6-5	TRBJ2-4	many	NA	TGTGCCAGCACCCCTAGTCCGGGGCCCAACATTCAGTACTTC	CASTPSPGPNIQYF
TRBV4-3	TRBJ2-7	many	NA	TGCGCCAGCAGCCAAGTTTGGGGTACAACCTACGAGCAGTACTTC	CASSQVWGTTYEQYF
TRBV2	TRBJ2-5	NA	TRBD1	TGTGCCAGCAGTGACATAGACAGGGACCAAGAGACCCAGTACTTC	CASSDIDRDQETQYF
TRBV5-1	TRBJ2-3	NA	NA	TGCGCCAGCAGCTTGGTAGGGGGGGACGTCGTAACTAGCACAGATACGCAGTATTTT	CASSLVGGDVVTSTDTQYF
TRBV20-1	TRBJ1-2	NA	TRBD1	TGCAGTGCTCTATCGCGGGACAGGGGGCTCTTGGGCTATGGCTACACCTTC	CSALSRDRGLLGYGYTF
TRBV2	TRBJ2-4	NA	TRBD1	TGTGCCAGCAGCCCTTCCCCCGGGACAGGGGGCTTAGCCATTAACATTCAGTACTTC	CASSPSPGTGGLAINIQYF
TRBV6-6	TRBJ1-1	NA	TRBD1	TGTGCCAGCAGTACCCTGACAGGGGGGAACACTGAAGCTTTCTTT	CASSTLTGGNTEAFF
TRBV20-1	TRBJ1-1	many	NA	TGCAGTGCTAGATCGGACAGGAACACTGAAGCTTTCTTT	CSARSDRNTEAFF
TRBV12-3/TRBV12-4	TRBJ2-3	NA	NA	TGTGCCAGCAGTCCGGGCCAGGGCTTTAATACGCAGTATTTT	CASSPGQGFNTQYF
TRBV6-2/TRBV6-3	TRBJ1-5	few	TRBD1	TGTGCCAGCAGTTACCCAGGGACAGCTTATCAGCCCCAGCATTTT	CASSYPGTAYQPQHF
TRBV19	TRBJ2-1	NA	NA	TGTGCCAGTAGTATAGACAGTGGGACCTACAATGAGCAGTTCTTC	CASSIDSGTYNEQFF
TRBV29-1	TRBJ2-2	NA	NA	TGCAGCGTTGTAGGACATCCGACCACCGGGGAGCTGTTTTTT	CSVVGHPTTGELFF
TRBV27	TRBJ1-1	few	NA	TGTGCCAGCAGTTCCGGTTGGGGTACGTACACTGAAGCTTTCTTT	CASSSGWGTYTEAFF
TRBV9	TRBJ2-5	many	TRBD2	TGTGCCAGCAGCCGCGGGGCTAGCGGGCAAGAGACCCAGTACTTC	CASSRGASGQETQYF
TRBV19	TRBJ2-7	NA	NA	TGTGCCAGTAGTTGGGGTGACAACTATGAGCAGTACTTC	CASSWGDNYEQYF
TRBV12-5	TRBJ1-5	many	NA	TGTGCTAGTGGTTCCGGGATTAGCAATCAGCCCCAGCATTTT	CASGSGISNQPQHF
TRBV7-9	TRBJ2-2	NA	TRBD1	TGTGCCAGCAGCTTAGAGGTCATACAGGGGGCATCCGGGGAGCTGTTTTTT	CASSLEVIQGASGELFF
TRBV2	TRBJ1-5	NA	NA	TGTGCCAGCCGGCGGGGGGCCGGGAGCAATCAGCCCCAGCATTTT	CASRRGAGSNQPQHF
TRBV12-3/TRBV12-4	TRBJ2-5	NA	NA	TGTGCCAGCAGTTTAAAGGCAGGGGAGACCCAGTGCTTC	CASSLKAGETQCF
TRBV4-2	TRBJ2-7	many	TRBD2	TGTGCCAGCAGCCCCCCCGGGACTAGCGTTTCCTACGAGCAGTACTTC	CASSPPGTSVSYEQYF
TRBV10-3	TRBJ2-3	few	NA	TGTGCCATCAGTGAGTCCCGGGACACCCCGCACACAGATACGCAGTATTTT	CAISESRDTPHTDTQYF
TRBV4-3	TRBJ2-7	many	TRBD2	TGCGCCAGCAGCCAAGACTGGCGGGGGAACTACGAGCAGTACTTC	CASSQDWRGNYEQYF
TRBV7-3	TRBJ2-1	few	NA	TGTGCCAGCAGCTTAGGTCGTTGGGGCAATGAGCAGTTCTTC	CASSLGRWGNEQFF
TRBV20-1	TRBJ2-3	few	TRBD2	TGCAGTGCTAGAGATAGGACTAGCGTGGTCACAGATACGCAGTATTTT	CSARDRTSVVTDTQYF
TRBV9	TRBJ1-1	NA	NA	TGTGCCAGCAGTTGGGGGAAAGGCACTGAAGCTTTCTTT	CASSWGKGTEAFF
TRBV27	TRBJ2-1	NA	TRBD2	TGTGCCAGCAGTTTCGGACGAGCGGGGCCCTCCTACAATGAGCAGTTCTTC	CASSFGRAGPSYNEQFF
TRBV9	TRBJ1-1	NA	NA	TGTGCCAGCAGCGTAGATACATCCCCCGGGGAAGCTTTCTTT	CASSVDTSPGEAFF
TRBV28	TRBJ2-7	few	TRBD2	TGTGCCACAGGACTAGCGGGAGCCTACGAGCAGTACTTC	CATGLAGAYEQYF
TRBV19	TRBJ2-3	many	NA	TGTGCCACCCTCGCGGCAGATACGCAGTATTTT	CATLAADTQYF
TRBV11-2	TRBJ2-1	few	NA	TGTGCCAGCAGCTTATTGAATATGGAGGGGAATGAGCAGTTCTTC	CASSLLNMEGNEQFF
TRBV19	TRBJ1-1	NA	NA	TGTGCCAGTAGTGTCGAGACACCTGAAGCTTTCTTT	CASSVETPEAFF
TRBV7-2	TRBJ2-7	many	TRBD2	TGTGCCAGCAGCTTAGCCGGGACTAACTACGAGCAGTACTTC	CASSLAGTNYEQYF
TRBV7-9	TRBJ1-1	few	TRBD1	TGTGCCAGCAGCCATCCTCCGGGACAGGGGGCCGAAGCTTTCTTT	CASSHPPGQGAEAFF
TRBV20-1	TRBJ1-6	many	NA	TGCAGTGCTAGTGGTGGGACGCCAAATTCACCCCTCCACTTT	CSASGGTPNSPLHF
TRBV19	TRBJ2-7	NA	TRBD1	TGTGCCAGTAGTCAGGGACAGGCAGGGTCGTATGAGCAGTACTTC	CASSQGQAGSYEQYF
TRBV29-1	TRBJ1-1	many	NA	TGCAGCGTTGAAGATCGGGGGACTGAAGCTTTCTTT	CSVEDRGTEAFF
TRBV15	TRBJ2-1	NA	NA	TGTGCCACCAGCAGAGAACCGGGGCACGGTGCCTACAATGAGCAGTTCTTC	CATSREPGHGAYNEQFF
TRBV12-3/TRBV12-4	TRBJ1-1	many	NA	TGTGCCACCGATCCGGGACCCGACACTGAAGCTTTCTTT	CATDPGPDTEAFF
TRBV9	TRBJ1-2	few	NA	TGTGCCAGCAGCCCAAGAAACTGGGAGGATGGCTACACCTTC	CASSPRNWEDGYTF
TRBV20-1	TRBJ2-7	NA	NA	TGCAGTGCTAGAGAGTCCATGGGGTTGATATCCTACGAGCAGTACTTC	CSARESMGLISYEQYF
TRBV7-2	TRBJ2-7	many	NA	TGTGCCAGCAGCTTTTACGGAACCTACGAGCAGTACTTC	CASSFYGTYEQYF
TRBV28	TRBJ2-1	NA	TRBD1	TGTGCCAGCAGTCCTGGACAGGGGCGCTACAATGAGCAGTTCTTC	CASSPGQGRYNEQFF
TRBV25-1	TRBJ1-4	NA	TRBD1	TGTGCCAGCAGTGAATATGAGGGACAGGGGAGGTTTCGAGAAAAACTGTTTTTT	CASSEYEGQGRFREKLFF
TRBV4-3	TRBJ2-1	NA	TRBD2	TGCGCCAGCAGCCAATTGGGGCTAGCGGGAGAAACTGCTCCCCGCTTC	CASSQLGLAGETAPRF
TRBV6-5	TRBJ2-2	NA	NA	TGTGCCAGCAGGGACAGCTTCGCGAACACCGGGGTGCTGTTTTTT	CASRDSFANTGVLFF
TRBV27	TRBJ2-1	many	TRBD1	TGTGCCAGCAGTTTCACAGGGGGCTACAATGAGCAGTTCTTC	CASSFTGGYNEQFF
TRBV7-2	TRBJ2-1	many	NA	TGTGCCAGCAGCCCCCTGGGGGGCCATGATGAGCAGTTCTTC	CASSPLGGHDEQFF
TRBV5-6	TRBJ1-6	NA	NA	TGTGCCAGCAGCTTGTTTGAAGAAACATTTTATAATTCACCCCTCCACTTT	CASSLFEETFYNSPLHF
TRBV20-1	TRBJ2-6	NA	NA	TGCAGTACTAGAGCCCTGGGAGGGGCCAACGTCCTGACTTTC	CSTRALGGANVLTF
TRBV19	TRBJ1-5	NA	NA	TGTGCCAGTAATCCTTCTGTGGGGGTTCTAGATAGCAATCAGCCCCAGCATTTT	CASNPSVGVLDSNQPQHF
TRBV20-1	TRBJ2-1	few	TRBD2	TGCAGTGCTAGAGTAGCGGGGACGTTCTACAATGAGCAGTTCTTC	CSARVAGTFYNEQFF
TRBV4-3	TRBJ2-1	few	TRBD2	TGCGCCAGCAGCCAAGATTTAGCGGGGAATTACAATGAGCAGTTCTTC	CASSQDLAGNYNEQFF
TRBV4-1	TRBJ1-5	few	TRBD1	TGCGCCAGCAGCCAACTAACAGGGGATAGCAATCAGCCCCAGCATTTT	CASSQLTGDSNQPQHF
TRBV5-3	TRBJ2-7	NA	TRBD2	TGTGCCAGAACCAAGGAATCAGCGGGGGGTGCCTACGAGCAGTACTTC	CARTKESAGGAYEQYF